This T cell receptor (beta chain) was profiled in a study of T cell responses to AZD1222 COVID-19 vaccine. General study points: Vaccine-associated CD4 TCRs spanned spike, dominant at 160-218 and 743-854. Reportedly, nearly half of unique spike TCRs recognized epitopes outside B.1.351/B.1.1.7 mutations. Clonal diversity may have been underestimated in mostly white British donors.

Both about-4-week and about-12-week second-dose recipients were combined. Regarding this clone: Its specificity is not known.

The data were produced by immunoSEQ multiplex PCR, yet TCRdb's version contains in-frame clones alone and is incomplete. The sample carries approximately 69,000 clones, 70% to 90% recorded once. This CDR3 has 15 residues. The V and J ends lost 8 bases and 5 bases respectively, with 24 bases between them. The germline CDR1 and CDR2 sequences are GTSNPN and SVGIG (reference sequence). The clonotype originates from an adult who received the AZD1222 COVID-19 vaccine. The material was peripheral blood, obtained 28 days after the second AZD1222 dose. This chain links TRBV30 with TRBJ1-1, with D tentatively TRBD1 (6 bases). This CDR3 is CAGRGPRGGKTEAFF. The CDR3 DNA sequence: TGTGCCGGGCGGGGGCCCCGGGGGGGGAAGACTGAAGCTTTCTTT.